A selection of T cell receptor beta chains follows, all from one sample in a study of cytotoxic CD8 clonotypes in ibrutinib-treated CLL. Repertoires were generated with immunoSEQ multiplex PCR, while TCRdb's copy carries only in-frame clones and drops some. The sample holds approximately 130,000 clones, less than 90% seen once. The source material was PBMCs, sampled after 24 months of ibrutinib treatment. The receptors shown here come from a human donor with chronic lymphocytic leukemia. The CDR3 runs from the conserved cysteine through the conserved F or W. The D gene is left open where the match is weak. Rows may omit the clone size; those that give it use once, few, many or a size class.

j_call,clone_size,d_call,v_call,cdr3_aa,cdr3_nt
TRBJ2-7,-,-,TRBV6-9,CASSYSRDDEQYF,TGTGCCAGCAGTTATTCTAGGGACGACGAGCAGTACTTC
TRBJ1-2,-,TRBD1,TRBV30,CAWGTGPYGYTF,TGTGCCTGGGGGACAGGACCATATGGCTACACCTTC
TRBJ2-3,-,-,TRBV6-1,CASQDGRADTQYF,TGTGCCAGCCAGGACGGGCGTGCAGATACGCAGTATTTT
TRBJ1-2,-,-,TRBV4-2,CASSSGYGYTF,TGTGCCAGCAGCTCCGGCTATGGCTACACCTTC
TRBJ1-6,-,-,TRBV5-1,CASSLSSVRSNSPLHF,TGCGCCAGCAGCTTAAGCTCCGTCAGGAGTAATTCACCCCTCCACTTT
TRBJ2-3,few,TRBD2,TRBV29-1,CSVGLAGGTDTQYF,TGCAGCGTTGGACTAGCGGGGGGCACAGATACGCAGTATTTT
TRBJ2-5,once,TRBD2,TRBV7-2,CASSLSLAGRGETQYF,TGTGCCAGCAGCTTAAGTCTAGCGGGGCGAGGGGAGACCCAGTACTTC
TRBJ1-1,-,TRBD1,TRBV9,CASNQGQGTEAFF,TGTGCCAGCAATCAGGGACAGGGCACTGAAGCTTTCTTT
TRBJ1-5,-,-,TRBV9,CASSPGLYDQPQHF,TGTGCCAGCAGCCCAGGGTTGTACGATCAGCCCCAGCATTTT
TRBJ1-6,-,TRBD1,TRBV5-6,CASSLEAGTGGAAALHF,TGTGCCAGCAGCTTGGAGGCCGGGACAGGGGGCGCCGCGGCCCTCCACTTT
TRBJ2-1,-,-,TRBV28,CASSLGHEQFF,TGTGCCAGCAGTTTGGGGCATGAGCAGTTCTTC
TRBJ1-2,-,TRBD1,TRBV10-2,CASSDGQGAGGYTF,TGCGCCAGCAGTGATGGACAGGGGGCTGGCGGCTACACCTTC
TRBJ2-3,-,TRBD2,TRBV7-2,CASSLRRAGGGTQYF,TGTGCCAGCAGCTTAAGACGGGCGGGGGGTGGTACGCAGTATTTT
TRBJ2-7,few,-,TRBV19,CASSKDYSYEQYF,TGTGCCAGTAGTAAGGACTATTCCTACGAGCAGTACTTC
TRBJ2-2,-,-,TRBV7-7,CASRFHTGELFF,TGTGCCAGCAGGTTTCACACCGGGGAGCTGTTTTTT
TRBJ2-6,-,TRBD1,TRBV7-2,CASSLAGQGGGANVLTF,TGTGCCAGCAGCTTAGCCGGACAGGGTGGTGGGGCCAACGTCCTGACTTTC
TRBJ1-5,few,TRBD1,TRBV7-8,CASSPLTGAQSNQPQHF,TGTGCCAGCAGCCCCCTAACAGGGGCGCAAAGCAATCAGCCCCAGCATTTT
TRBJ1-2,-,-,TRBV10-3,CAITPRAGVLPNYGYTF,TGTGCCATCACGCCCCGGGCCGGGGTATTGCCTAACTATGGCTACACCTTC
TRBJ1-5,few,-,TRBV6-5,CASSPQGDQPQHF,TGTGCCAGCAGTCCGCAGGGTGATCAGCCCCAGCATTTT
TRBJ1-2,-,-,TRBV27,CASRMLGPAWNGYTF,TGTGCCAGCAGGATGTTGGGTCCGGCTTGGAATGGCTACACCTTC
TRBJ1-1,once,TRBD1,TRBV4-3,CASSQRGTGHTEAFF,TGCGCCAGCAGCCAGAGGGGGACAGGGCACACTGAAGCTTTCTTT
TRBJ2-2,-,-,TRBV27,CASRHREAGELFF,TGTGCCAGCAGACATAGGGAGGCCGGGGAGCTGTTTTTT
TRBJ2-7,-,-,TRBV6-5,CASSYPNIYEQYF,TGTGCCAGCAGTTACCCAAACATCTACGAGCAGTACTTC
TRBJ2-7,-,-,TRBV25-1,CASRPGHSYEQYF,TGTGCCAGCAGACCGGGTCACTCCTACGAGCAGTACTTC
TRBJ2-5,once,-,TRBV15,CATSRQQETQYF,TGTGCCACCAGCAGACAGCAAGAGACCCAGTACTTC
TRBJ2-3,-,TRBD1,TRBV29-1,CSAGQGTDTQYF,TGCAGCGCCGGACAGGGCACAGATACGCAGTATTTT
TRBJ1-2,-,-,TRBV7-2,CASSLPPSYGYTF,TGTGCCAGCAGCTTACCCCCTAGCTATGGCTACACCTTC
TRBJ2-2,few,-,TRBV19,CASSDVGRAQNTGELFF,TGTGCCAGTAGTGATGTGGGCCGTGCCCAGAACACCGGGGAGCTGTTTTTT
TRBJ2-4,once,-,TRBV27,CASSLSGAWNIQYF,TGTGCCAGCAGTTTATCGGGGGCTTGGAACATTCAGTACTTC
TRBJ2-5,-,TRBD1,TRBV19,CASSPGQIQETQYF,TGTGCCAGTAGTCCGGGACAGATCCAAGAGACCCAGTACTTC
TRBJ2-5,-,TRBD1,TRBV7-9,CASSTFDRGRQETQYF,TGTGCCAGCAGCACCTTCGACAGGGGGCGGCAAGAGACCCAGTACTTC
TRBJ2-3,-,-,TRBV6-5,CASRIGGGVTDTQYF,TGTGCCAGCCGCATAGGAGGGGGGGTCACAGATACGCAGTATTTT
TRBJ1-1,once,-,TRBV5-1,CASSLGMTGEAFF,TGCGCCAGCAGCTTGGGTATGACCGGGGAAGCTTTCTTT
TRBJ2-3,-,-,TRBV2,CASAAGDTDTQYF,TGTGCCAGTGCGGCCGGAGACACAGATACGCAGTATTTT
TRBJ2-2,-,-,TRBV30,CAWSVRWAPLEAGELFF,TGTGCCTGGAGTGTACGTTGGGCACCTCTAGAGGCCGGGGAGCTGTTTTTT
TRBJ2-3,-,TRBD1,TRBV9,CASSPGQSTDTQYF,TGTGCCAGCAGTCCGGGACAGAGCACAGATACGCAGTATTTT
TRBJ2-7,-,-,TRBV28,CASRLNSGTYYEQYF,TGTGCCAGCAGGCTAAATTCCGGGACCTACTACGAGCAGTACTTC
TRBJ1-6,few,TRBD1,TRBV7-3,CASSPGQGSPLHF,TGTGCCAGCAGCCCAGGACAGGGATCACCCCTCCACTTT
TRBJ2-5,-,TRBD1,TRBV2,CASSGDRGLQETQYF,TGTGCCAGCAGCGGAGACAGGGGACTCCAAGAGACCCAGTACTTC
TRBJ1-3,-,TRBD1,TRBV28,CASSGSTGARSGNTIYF,TGTGCCAGCAGCGGGTCGACAGGGGCCCGCTCTGGAAACACCATATATTTT
TRBJ2-2,-,-,TRBV2,CASKVLQANTGELFF,TGTGCCAGCAAGGTCCTACAGGCAAACACCGGGGAGCTGTTTTTT
TRBJ1-1,-,-,TRBV5-5,CASSGHPQGEAFF,TGTGCCAGCAGCGGCCACCCCCAGGGGGAAGCTTTCTTT
TRBJ2-7,-,-,TRBV11-2,CASSSDSSYEQYF,TGTGCCAGCAGCTCGGACTCTTCATACGAGCAGTACTTC
TRBJ1-3,-,-,TRBV13,CASSLGPRSGNTIYF,TGTGCCAGCAGCTTGGGGCCGCGCTCTGGAAACACCATATATTTT
TRBJ2-5,-,-,TRBV6-6,CASSYERGGPETQYF,TGTGCCAGCAGTTACGAGAGGGGGGGCCCCGAGACCCAGTACTTC
TRBJ1-1,few,TRBD1,TRBV2,CASRLGQKNTEAFF,TGTGCCAGCAGACTGGGACAGAAGAACACTGAAGCTTTCTTT
TRBJ1-6,-,-,TRBV7-2,CASSGGLYSPLHF,TGTGCCAGCAGCGGGGGGCTCTATTCACCCCTCCACTTT
TRBJ1-2,once,-,TRBV27,CASSSLPVGTSTGYTF,TGTGCCAGCAGCTCCCTGCCCGTCGGGACCTCGACCGGCTACACCTTC
TRBJ1-1,few,TRBD1,TRBV15,CATSREGQGKTAFF,TGTGCCACCAGCAGAGAAGGACAGGGTAAAACGGCTTTCTTT
TRBJ1-5,few,-,TRBV27,CASSLGPEQPQHF,TGTGCCAGCAGTTTGGGCCCCGAGCAGCCCCAGCATTTT
TRBJ2-7,once,TRBD1,TRBV5-6,CASSTTGGNYEQYF,TGTGCCAGCAGTACGACAGGGGGCAATTACGAGCAGTACTTC